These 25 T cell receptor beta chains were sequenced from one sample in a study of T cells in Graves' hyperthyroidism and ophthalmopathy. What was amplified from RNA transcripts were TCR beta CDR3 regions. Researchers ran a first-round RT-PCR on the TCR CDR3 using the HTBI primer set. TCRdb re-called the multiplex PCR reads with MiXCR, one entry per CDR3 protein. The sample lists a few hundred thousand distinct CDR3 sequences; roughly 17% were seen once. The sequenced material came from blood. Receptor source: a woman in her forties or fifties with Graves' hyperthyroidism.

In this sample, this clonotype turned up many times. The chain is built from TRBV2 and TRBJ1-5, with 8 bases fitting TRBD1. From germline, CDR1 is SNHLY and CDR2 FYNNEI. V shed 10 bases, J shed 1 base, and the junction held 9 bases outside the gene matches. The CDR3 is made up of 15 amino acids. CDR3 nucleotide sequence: TGTGCCACCCAGCCCAGGGGGCTGAGCAATCAGCCCCAGCATTTT. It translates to CATQPRGLSNQPQHF.

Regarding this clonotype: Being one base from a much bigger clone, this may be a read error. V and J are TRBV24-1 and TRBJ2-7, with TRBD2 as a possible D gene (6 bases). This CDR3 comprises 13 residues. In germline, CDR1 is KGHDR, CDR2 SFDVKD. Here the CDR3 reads CATSDYAGNEQCF. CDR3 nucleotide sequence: TGTGCCACCAGTGATTATGCGGGAAACGAGCAGTGCTTC.

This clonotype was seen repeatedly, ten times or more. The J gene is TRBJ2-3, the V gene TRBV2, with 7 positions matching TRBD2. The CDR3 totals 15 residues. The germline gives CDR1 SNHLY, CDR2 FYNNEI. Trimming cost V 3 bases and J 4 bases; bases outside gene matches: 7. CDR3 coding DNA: TGTGCCAGCAGTGATCAAGCGGGATCCCCAGATACGCAGTATTTT. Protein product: CASSDQAGSPDTQYF.

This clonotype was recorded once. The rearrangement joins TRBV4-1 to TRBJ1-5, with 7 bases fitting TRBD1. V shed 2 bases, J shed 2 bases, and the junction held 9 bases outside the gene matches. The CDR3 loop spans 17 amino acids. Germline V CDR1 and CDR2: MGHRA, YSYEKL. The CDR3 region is CASSQPGQRSGNQPQHF. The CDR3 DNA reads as TGCGCCAGCAGCCAACCGGGACAGAGATCAGGCAATCAGCCCCAGCATTTT.

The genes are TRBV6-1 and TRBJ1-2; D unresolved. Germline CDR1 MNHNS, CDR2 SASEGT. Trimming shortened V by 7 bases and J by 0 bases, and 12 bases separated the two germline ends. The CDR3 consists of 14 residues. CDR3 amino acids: CASKAASSNYGYTF. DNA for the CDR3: TGTGCCAGCAAAGCAGCCTCCTCTAACTATGGCTACACCTTC.

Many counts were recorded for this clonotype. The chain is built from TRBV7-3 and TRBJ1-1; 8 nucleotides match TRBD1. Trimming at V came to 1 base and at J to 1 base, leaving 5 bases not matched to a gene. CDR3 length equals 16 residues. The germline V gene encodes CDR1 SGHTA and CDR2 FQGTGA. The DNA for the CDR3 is TGTGCCAGCAGCTTAAAAGGGACAGGTGGGAACACTGAAGCTTTCTTT. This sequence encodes CASSLKGTGGNTEAFF.

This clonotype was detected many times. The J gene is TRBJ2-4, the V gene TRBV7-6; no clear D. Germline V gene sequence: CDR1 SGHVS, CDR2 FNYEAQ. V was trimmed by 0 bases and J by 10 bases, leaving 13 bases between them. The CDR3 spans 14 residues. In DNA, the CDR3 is TGTGCCAGCAGCTTAGCCCGGAACACTGGGATTCAGTACTTC. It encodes CASSLARNTGIQYF.

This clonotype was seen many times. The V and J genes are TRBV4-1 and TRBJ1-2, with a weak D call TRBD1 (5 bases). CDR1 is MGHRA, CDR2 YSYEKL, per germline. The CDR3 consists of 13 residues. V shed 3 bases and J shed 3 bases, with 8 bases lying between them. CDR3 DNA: TGCGCCAGCAGCCACCAGGGCGACTATGGCTACACCTTC. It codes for CASSHQGDYGYTF.

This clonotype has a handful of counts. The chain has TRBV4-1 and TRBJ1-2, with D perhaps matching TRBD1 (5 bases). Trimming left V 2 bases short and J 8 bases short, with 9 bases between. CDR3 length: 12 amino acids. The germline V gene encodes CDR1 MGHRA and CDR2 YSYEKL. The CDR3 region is CASSQRQFGYTF. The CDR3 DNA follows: TGCGCCAGCAGCCAAAGACAGTTCGGCTACACCTTC.

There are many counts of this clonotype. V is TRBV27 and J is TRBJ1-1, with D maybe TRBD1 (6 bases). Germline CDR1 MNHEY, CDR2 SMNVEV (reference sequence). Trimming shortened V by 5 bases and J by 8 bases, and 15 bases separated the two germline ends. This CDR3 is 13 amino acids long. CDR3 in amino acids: CASSHQQGWEAFF. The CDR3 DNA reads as TGTGCCAGCAGTCACCAACAGGGTTGGGAAGCTTTCTTT.

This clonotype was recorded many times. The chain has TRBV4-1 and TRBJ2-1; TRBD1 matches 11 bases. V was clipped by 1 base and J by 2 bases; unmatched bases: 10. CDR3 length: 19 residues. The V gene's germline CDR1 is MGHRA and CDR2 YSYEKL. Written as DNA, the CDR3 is TGCGCCAGCAGCCAAGTCCCCATCGGGACAGGGGGACCCTACAATGAGCAGTTCTTC. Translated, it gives CASSQVPIGTGGPYNEQFF.

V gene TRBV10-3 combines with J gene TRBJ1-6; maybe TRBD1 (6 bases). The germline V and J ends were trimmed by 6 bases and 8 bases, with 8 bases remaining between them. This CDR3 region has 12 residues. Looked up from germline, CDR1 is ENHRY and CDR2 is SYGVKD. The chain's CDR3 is CAIRGGDSPLHF. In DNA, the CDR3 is TGTGCCATCAGAGGGGGTGATTCACCCCTCCACTTT.

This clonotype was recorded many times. The CDR3 DNA is TGTGCCAGCAGCTTAGGGACTAGCCGGTGGGGCACAGATACGCAGTATTTT. Protein product: CASSLGTSRWGTDTQYF. The chain uses TRBV7-3 and TRBJ2-3; the match to TRBD2 covers 9 bases. With 2 bases clipped from V and 1 base from J, the junction kept 7 bases outside the gene matches. Germline CDR1 is SGHTA and CDR2 is FQGTGA. The CDR3 has 17 residues.

CDR3 loop: CASSLGTGDQETQYF. For the CDR3, the DNA is TGTGCCAGCAGCTTAGGGACAGGGGATCAAGAGACCCAGTACTTC. This chain links TRBV13 with TRBJ2-5, with 8 bases lining up with TRBD1. CDR1 and CDR2 from the germline V gene are PRHDT and FYEKMQ (reference sequence). CDR3 size: 15 residues. The V and J ends lost 0 bases and 2 bases, in that order; junction bases with no gene match: 2.

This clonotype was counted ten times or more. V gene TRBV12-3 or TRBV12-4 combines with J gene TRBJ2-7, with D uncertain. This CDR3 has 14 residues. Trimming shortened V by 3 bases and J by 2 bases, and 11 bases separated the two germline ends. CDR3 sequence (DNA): TGTGCCAGCAGTTTTCCCAGTGAACCCTACGAGCAGTACTTC. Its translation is CASSFPSEPYEQYF.

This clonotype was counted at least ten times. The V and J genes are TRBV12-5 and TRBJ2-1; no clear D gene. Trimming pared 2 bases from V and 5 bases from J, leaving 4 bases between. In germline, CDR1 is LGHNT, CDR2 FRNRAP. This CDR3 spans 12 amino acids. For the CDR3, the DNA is TGTGCTAGTGGTTTGACAGACAATGAGCAGTTCTTC. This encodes CASGLTDNEQFF.

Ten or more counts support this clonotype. The CDR3 reads CASSSPGQGPHQPQHF. The CDR3 DNA follows: TGTGCCAGCAGCTCTCCGGGACAGGGGCCCCATCAGCCCCAGCATTTT. The gene calls are TRBV6-1 and TRBJ1-5; 10 positions agree with TRBD1. Germline assignment: CDR1 MNHNS and CDR2 SASEGT. Unmatched junction bases numbered 10, after V lost 6 bases and J lost 5 bases. The length of the CDR3 is 16 residues.

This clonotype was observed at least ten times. The CDR3 sequence: CAISAYGETNYGYTF. The CDR3 coding sequence is TGTGCCATCAGCGCTTACGGGGAAACTAACTATGGCTACACCTTC. The chain carries TRBV10-3 and TRBJ1-2; D gene unclear. With 6 bases removed from V and 0 bases from J, the gap between germline ends came to 14 bases. The CDR3 is 15 amino acids. Germline V lookup: CDR1 ENHRY, CDR2 SYGVKD.

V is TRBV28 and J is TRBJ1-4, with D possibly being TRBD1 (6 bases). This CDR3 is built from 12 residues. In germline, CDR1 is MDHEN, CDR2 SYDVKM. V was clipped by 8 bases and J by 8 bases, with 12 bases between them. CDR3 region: CASYRGREKLFF. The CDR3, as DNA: TGTGCCAGCTATCGGGGGCGAGAAAAACTGTTTTTT.

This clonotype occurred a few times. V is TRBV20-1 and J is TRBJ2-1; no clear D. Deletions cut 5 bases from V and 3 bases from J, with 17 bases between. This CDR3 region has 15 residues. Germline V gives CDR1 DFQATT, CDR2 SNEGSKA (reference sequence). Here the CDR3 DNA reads TGCAGTGCTCCCCTTTCCCGGGTTGGCTACAATGAGCAGTTCTTC. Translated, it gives CSAPLSRVGYNEQFF.

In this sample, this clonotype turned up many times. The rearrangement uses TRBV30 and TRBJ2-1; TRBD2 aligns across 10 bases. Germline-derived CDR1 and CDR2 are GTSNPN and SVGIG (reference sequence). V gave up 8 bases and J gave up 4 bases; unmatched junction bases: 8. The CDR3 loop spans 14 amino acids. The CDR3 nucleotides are TGTGCCAGTAAGCGGGAGGGGGCTTACAATGAGCAGTTCTTC. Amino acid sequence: CASKREGAYNEQFF.

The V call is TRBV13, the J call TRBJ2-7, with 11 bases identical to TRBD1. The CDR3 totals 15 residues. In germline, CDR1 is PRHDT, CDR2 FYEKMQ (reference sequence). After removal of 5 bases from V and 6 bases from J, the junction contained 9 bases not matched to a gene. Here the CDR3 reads CASSAGRDRGSEQYF. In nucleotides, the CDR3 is TGTGCCAGCAGCGCTGGCAGGGACAGGGGGTCCGAGCAGTACTTC.

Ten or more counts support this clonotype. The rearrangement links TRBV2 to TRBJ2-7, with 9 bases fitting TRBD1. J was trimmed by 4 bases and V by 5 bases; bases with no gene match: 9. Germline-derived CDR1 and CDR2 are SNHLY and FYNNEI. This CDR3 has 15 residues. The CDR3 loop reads CASSPGQGRYYEQYF. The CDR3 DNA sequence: TGTGCCAGCAGTCCTGGACAGGGGCGGTATTACGAGCAGTACTTC.

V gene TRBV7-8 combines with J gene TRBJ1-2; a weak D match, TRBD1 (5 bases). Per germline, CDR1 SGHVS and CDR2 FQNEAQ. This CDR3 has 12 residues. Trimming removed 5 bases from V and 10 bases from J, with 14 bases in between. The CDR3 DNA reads TGTGCCAGCAGCGGTAGGGACGGCATCTACACCTTC. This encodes CASSGRDGIYTF.

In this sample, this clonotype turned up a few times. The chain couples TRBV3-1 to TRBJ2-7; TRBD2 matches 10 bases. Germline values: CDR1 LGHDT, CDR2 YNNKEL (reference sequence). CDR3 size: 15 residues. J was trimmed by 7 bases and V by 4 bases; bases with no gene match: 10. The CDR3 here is CASSRPSSGSWEQYF. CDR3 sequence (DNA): TGTGCCAGCAGCCGACCCTCTAGCGGGAGTTGGGAGCAGTACTTC.